A single T cell receptor beta chain is shown here with its context. Antigen unknown. The data belong to a study of graft-versus-host responses after intestinal transplantation. Germline V gene data show CDR1 as LNHNV and CDR2 as YYDKDF (reference sequence). V gave up 1 base and J gave up 3 bases, with 9 bases separating them. The CDR3 spans 15 residues. The protocol was immunoSEQ multiplex PCR, while the TCRdb copy is restricted to in-frame clones and leaves out a portion. The top ten clones hold about 2.7% of a sample with roughly 77,000 clones, around 92% of them seen once. This TCR was sampled from a human donor who received an intestinal transplant. The J gene is TRBJ2-2, the V gene TRBV15, with D maybe TRBD1 (5 bases). The source was unstimulated CD8+ T cells sorted from spleen or lymph node cells, collected before intestinal transplant. CDR3 region: CATSRGGTYTGELFF. DNA of the CDR3: TGTGCCACCAGCAGAGGGGGCACCTACACCGGGGAGCTGTTTTTT.